This entry describes one T cell receptor beta chain. While infection was still active, Seattle patients were enrolled and then followed longitudinally. Original processing methods: Amplification of reference gene primers provided the estimated nucleated cell counts. Here immunoSEQ multiplex PCR was the method, and the copy in TCRdb shows in-frame clones only, minus some. The V and J calls and clone size were taken over from that table, and D and trimming were inferred from the DNA. The sample records about 190,000 clones, about 81% being singletons. CDR1 and CDR2 from the germline V gene are SGHNT and YENEEA. The CDR3 loop spans 13 amino acids. V lost 1 base, J lost 5 bases, and 5 bases lay in between. This sample stems from a study of blood T cell repertoires in COVID-19. Across the whole study: The United States, Italy and Spain provided the acute and convalescent COVID-19 samples.

This chain joins TRBV11-3 and TRBJ2-2; D remains unclear. The sequencing input was peripheral blood. The source is a woman aged 60 to 75 with COVID-19, enrolled during active disease. CDR3 region: CASSLARTGELFF. The CDR3 bases are TGTGCCAGCAGCTTAGCCCGTACCGGGGAGCTGTTTTTT.